What follows are 32 T cell receptor beta chains derived from one specimen sequenced in a study of human T cells and chemical hapten exposure. Time point denoted: pre-sensitization, week 0. As to treatment: therapeutic diphenylcyclopropenone sensitization with weekly scalp DPC. Each CDR3 protein gets one entry after TCRdb re-called the RACE reads with MiXCR. Of 89,000 or so distinct CDR3 sequences in the sample, 7.5% to 9.5% were seen once. The source was whole blood, collected in connection with sensitization to the hapten diphenylcyclopropenone (DPC). The origin of the receptors is a man between 40 and 49 years old with alopecia areata. Some clones in this sample may be carry-over from other donors' samples.

This clonotype was recorded many times. This sequence joins TRBV6-2 or TRBV6-3 and TRBJ2-7; D remains ambiguous. V dropped 6 bases and J dropped 3 bases, with 6 bases sitting between them. Germline V CDR1 and CDR2: MNHEY, SVGEGT. The CDR3 extends over 11 amino acids. The CDR3 coding sequence is TGTGCCAGCAGGGAAGTCTACGAGCAGTACTTC. Amino acid sequence: CASREVYEQYF.

This clonotype was found a few times. This rearrangement joins TRBV6-4 to TRBJ2-1; TRBD2 matches 8 bases. V was pared by 2 bases and J by 1 base, with 7 bases of the junction left unmatched. CDR1 is MRHNA and CDR2 is SNTAGT in the germline V gene. The CDR3 extends over 17 amino acids. DNA of the CDR3: TGTGCCAGCAGTGACACCCCACTAGCGGAGTCCTACAATGAGCAGTTCTTC. It yields the protein CASSDTPLAESYNEQFF.

Only a few counts were recorded for this clonotype. The genes are TRBV20-1 and TRBJ1-5; possibly TRBD1 for D (6 bases). CDR3 length: 15 amino acids. V was shortened by 6 bases and J by 7 bases, with 22 bases between the two germline ends. From germline, CDR1 is DFQATT and CDR2 SNEGSKA (reference sequence). As DNA, the CDR3 is TGCAGTGCCACATATTCCACAGGGATGGGACAGCCCCAGCATTTT. Its protein product is CSATYSTGMGQPQHF.

The V gene is TRBV20-1, the J gene TRBJ2-2, with unresolved D. V lost 6 bases, J lost 0 bases, and 14 bases lay in between. Germline assignment: CDR1 DFQATT and CDR2 SNEGSKA (reference sequence). The CDR3 runs to 15 residues. CDR3 nucleotide sequence: TGCAGTGCCCATTCCCCACTTACGAACACCGGGGAGCTGTTTTTT. This gives the protein CSAHSPLTNTGELFF.

This clonotype was counted many times. The rearrangement joins TRBV7-9 to TRBJ1-2, with TRBD1 identical over 7 bases. The CDR3 contains 16 residues. The germline V gene has CDR1 SEHNR and CDR2 FQNEAQ (reference sequence). The junction had 12 bases not matched to a gene; V was cut back by 0 bases and J by 8 bases. CDR3 bases: TGTGCCAGCAGCTTAGCAGGAGGCGGGACAGTACGCGGCTACACCTTC. It codes for CASSLAGGGTVRGYTF.

This clonotype has ten or more counts. The V gene is TRBV6-1, the J gene TRBJ1-5; D remains unclear. Looked up from germline, CDR1 is MNHNS and CDR2 is SASEGT. This CDR3 region has 12 residues. V lost 3 bases and J 6 bases, leaving 6 bases between the germline ends. The CDR3 coding sequence is TGTGCCAGCAGTGACGGACCTCAGCCCCAGCATTTT. Its translation: CASSDGPQPQHF.

This clonotype appeared a few times. The rearrangement uses TRBV7-2 and TRBJ1-3, with D uncertain. There are 17 residues in the CDR3. The germline V gene encodes CDR1 SGHTA and CDR2 FQGNSA. Trimming pared 1 base from V and 0 bases from J, leaving 13 bases between. The CDR3 DNA is TGTGCCAGCAGCTTAGAAACAGCCAGTCACTCTGGAAACACCATATATTTT. Residues: CASSLETASHSGNTIYF.

The J gene is TRBJ2-4, the V gene TRBV6-1; 9 nucleotides align to TRBD2. The CDR3 runs to 17 residues. From germline, CDR1 is MNHNS and CDR2 SASEGT. Germline trimming cut 2 bases from V and 1 base from J; bases unmatched to any gene: 6. CDR3 in DNA: TGTGCCAGCAGTGAACCGCGGGGGGGGATGGCCAAAAACATTCAGTACTTC. It translates to CASSEPRGGMAKNIQYF.

This clonotype was observed at least ten times. This chain connects TRBV12-3 or TRBV12-4 to TRBJ2-2; D is unclear. Trimming shortened V by 6 bases and J by 6 bases, and 5 bases separated the two germline ends. The CDR3 has 11 residues. The CDR3 is CASRSPGELFF. Written as DNA, the CDR3 is TGTGCCAGCAGGAGTCCCGGGGAGCTGTTTTTT.

V usage is TRBV6-1 and J usage is TRBJ2-1, with 7 nucleotides matching TRBD2. Trimming took 4 bases from V and 10 from J; bases not matched to a gene: 4. The CDR3 is 12 amino acids. CDR1 is MNHNS, CDR2 SASEGT, per germline. This chain's CDR3 is CASSGWGGEQFF. CDR3 DNA sequence: TGTGCCAGCAGTGGTTGGGGGGGAGAGCAGTTCTTC.

This sequence joins TRBV11-3 and TRBJ2-3; D assignment may be TRBD1 or TRBD2 (6 bases each). Germline CDR1 and CDR2: SGHNT and YENEEA. The CDR3 runs 17 residues. Trimming shortened V by 0 bases and J by 4 bases, and 17 bases separated the two germline ends. The CDR3 region is CASSLDYPGAIADTQYF. The DNA for the CDR3 is TGTGCCAGCAGCTTAGATTATCCGGGGGCTATCGCAGATACGCAGTATTTT. The full variable domain, rest sourced from reference TRBV11-3 and TRBJ2-3, is EAGVVQSPRYKIIEKKQPVAFWCNPISGHNTLYWYLQNLGQGPELLIRYENEEAVDDSQLPKDRFSAERLKGVDSTLKIQPAELGDSAVYLCASSLDYPGAIADTQYFGPGTRLTVL.

There are a few counts of this clonotype. The chain employs TRBV20-1 and TRBJ2-5; D may be TRBD2 (6 bases). Deletions cut 0 bases from V and 4 bases from J, with 18 bases between. Germline V gene sequence: CDR1 DFQATT, CDR2 SNEGSKA (reference sequence). The CDR3 length is 16 residues. The CDR3: CSARDARRRGGETQYF. CDR3 DNA sequence: TGCAGTGCTAGAGATGCTCGGCGGAGGGGTGGAGAGACCCAGTACTTC.

The sample holds many counts of this clonotype. The V call is TRBV6-2 or TRBV6-3, the J call TRBJ1-2; D remains unclear. V dropped 0 bases and J dropped 1 base, with 6 bases sitting between them. The CDR3 length is 14 residues. CDR1 is MNHEY, CDR2 SVGEGT, per germline. DNA for the CDR3: TGTGCCAGCAGTTACTCCGCAGTTAACTATGGCTACACCTTC. Protein sequence: CASSYSAVNYGYTF.

The V and J genes are TRBV6-5 and TRBJ2-3, with D uncertain. The CDR3 consists of 15 residues. V was shortened by 1 base and J by 3 bases, with 11 bases between the two germline ends. CDR1 and CDR2 (germline): MNHEY, SVGAGI. CDR3 residues: CASSYWHPMTDTQYF. CDR3 nucleotide sequence: TGTGCCAGCAGTTACTGGCACCCCATGACAGATACGCAGTATTTT.

The chain has TRBV6-1 and TRBJ2-2; tentatively, D is TRBD1 (5 bases). Germline CDR1 reads MNHNS; CDR2 reads SASEGT. Trimming shortened V by 1 base and J by 3 bases, and 9 bases separated the two germline ends. The CDR3 totals 15 residues. CDR3 in DNA: TGTGCCAGCAGTGAAGGGTTCAGGGACACCGGGGAGCTGTTTTTT. It translates to CASSEGFRDTGELFF.

The chain is built from TRBV7-2 and TRBJ2-2; no firm D call. This CDR3 comprises 14 residues. Germline values: CDR1 SGHTA, CDR2 FQGNSA. Trimming removed 5 bases at V and 3 bases at J, with 10 bases between. The DNA of the CDR3 is TGTGCCAGCAGCCTGGTGGGGTACACCGGGGAGCTGTTTTTT. It codes for CASSLVGYTGELFF.

The chain combines TRBV14 with TRBJ2-1; a weak D match, TRBD2 (6 bases). V was pared by 3 bases and J by 4 bases, with 13 bases between. Germline-derived CDR1 and CDR2 are SGHDN and FVKESK. The CDR3 totals 15 residues. The CDR3 protein is CASSQSGTLYNEQFF. In DNA, the CDR3 is TGTGCCAGCAGCCAGTCCGGGACTTTGTACAATGAGCAGTTCTTC.

A few counts support this clonotype. J is TRBJ2-3 and V is TRBV7-2; 13 nucleotides match TRBD2. CDR1 and CDR2 (germline): SGHTA, FQGNSA. V lost 5 bases and J lost 10; bases outside the gene matches: 12. CDR3 length equals 16 residues. DNA for the CDR3: TGTGCCAGCAGCCGAGGAGGGACTAGCGGGATTTGGGCGCAGTATTTT. This codes for CASSRGGTSGIWAQYF.

The V gene is TRBV6-4, the J gene TRBJ1-6, with D possibly matching TRBD1 (5 bases). The CDR3 length is 19 residues. Germline lookup yields CDR1 MRHNA and CDR2 SNTAGT. Between the trimmed V and J ends, which lost 0 bases and 0 bases, there was a span of 15 bases. The DNA for the CDR3 is TGTGCCAGCAGTGACTCCTTTGGCAAGGGGAGCTCCTATAATTCACCCCTCCACTTT. Translation: CASSDSFGKGSSYNSPLHF.

This clonotype has a count of ten or more. The V and J genes are TRBV30 and TRBJ2-5, with a tentative D call TRBD1 (6 bases). The CDR3 runs to 15 residues. Germline CDR1 GTSNPN, CDR2 SVGIG (reference sequence). Between the trimmed V and J ends, which lost 0 bases and 6 bases, there was a span of 17 bases. CDR3 loop: CAWSVMVQGWKTQYF. In DNA form, the CDR3 reads TGTGCCTGGAGTGTGATGGTACAGGGATGGAAGACCCAGTACTTC.

This clonotype was observed many times. J is TRBJ2-3 and V is TRBV29-1; the D call may be TRBD1 or TRBD2 (5 bases each). Trimming cost V 3 bases and J 6 bases, with 16 bases left between them. The CDR3 has 14 amino acids. CDR1 is SQVTM and CDR2 is ANQGSEA in the germline V gene. CDR3 in DNA: TGCAGCGTTGAGTTGGGACCGATCGGGGATACGCAGTATTTT. Translation: CSVELGPIGDTQYF.

This clonotype was counted many times. This chain connects TRBV28 to TRBJ2-7, with TRBD2 matching over 14 bases. CDR1 is MDHEN, CDR2 SYDVKM, per germline. This CDR3 region has 15 residues. Losses at the gene ends were 5 bases for V and 5 bases for J; bases not matched to a gene: 5. This CDR3 reads CASSPGTSGSHEQYF. The CDR3 DNA reads as TGTGCCAGCAGTCCAGGGACTAGCGGGAGTCACGAGCAGTACTTC. The complete variable domain, with remaining parts taken from reference TRBV28 and TRBJ2-7, reads DVKVTQSSRYLVKRTGEKVFLECVQDMDHENMFWYRQDPGLGLRLIYFSYDVKMKEKGDIPEGYSVSREKKERFSLILESASTNQTSMYLCASSPGTSGSHEQYFGPGTRLTVT.

This clonotype was seen a handful of times. J is TRBJ2-1 and V is TRBV7-2, with D unresolved. Trimming pared 1 base from V and 8 bases from J, leaving 12 bases between. CDR1 SGHTA and CDR2 FQGNSA come from the germline V gene. This CDR3 region has 14 residues. The chain's CDR3 is CASSLGGLWDEQFF. The CDR3 DNA sequence: TGTGCCAGCAGCTTAGGGGGTCTTTGGGATGAGCAGTTCTTC.

Many counts were recorded for this clonotype. The chain carries TRBV29-1 and TRBJ2-7; TRBD2 agrees at 10 bases. The CDR3 is 12 amino acids. Germline V gene sequence: CDR1 SQVTM, CDR2 ANQGSEA. Trimming removed 5 bases from V and 5 bases from J; junction bases left unmatched: 3. Here the CDR3 DNA reads TGCAGCGTTTTAGCGGGAGGCCACGAGCAGTACTTC. This codes for CSVLAGGHEQYF.

The chain links TRBV20-1 to TRBJ1-6; D gene uncertain. V lost 3 bases, J lost 11 bases, and 11 bases lay in between. Germline CDR1 is DFQATT and CDR2 is SNEGSKA (reference sequence). The CDR3 covers 12 residues. Here the CDR3 reads CSASPRGTPLHF. CDR3 coding DNA: TGCAGTGCTAGCCCGCGTGGGACACCCCTCCACTTT.

The V and J genes are TRBV28 and TRBJ1-3; 9 bases line up with TRBD1. The CDR3 contains 19 residues. The germline V gene has CDR1 MDHEN and CDR2 SYDVKM. The ends lost 6 bases at V and 1 base at J; junction bases unmatched: 16. Here the CDR3 DNA reads TGTGCCAGCAGAACAGGGGGCGGGATAGCTTATGGATCTGGAAACACCATATATTTT. Translated: CASRTGGGIAYGSGNTIYF.

There are many counts of this clonotype. The chain employs TRBV9 and TRBJ2-6; TRBD1 aligns across 7 bases. CDR1 and CDR2 (germline): SGDLS, YYNGEE. Trimming removed 1 base from V and 0 bases from J; junction bases left unmatched: 7. CDR3 length: 18 residues. The CDR3 protein is CASSVTGTANSGANVLTF. The CDR3 DNA reads TGTGCCAGCAGCGTAACCGGGACAGCCAACTCTGGGGCCAACGTCCTGACTTTC.

This chain joins TRBV6-4 and TRBJ2-2; TRBD2 is a possible D gene (5 bases). CDR1 and CDR2 (germline): MRHNA, SNTAGT. The CDR3 runs to 15 residues. The germline V and J ends were trimmed by 2 bases and 2 bases, with 9 bases remaining between them. As DNA, the CDR3 is TGTGCCAGCAGTGACGGACGGACTAACACCGGGGAGCTGTTTTTT. Amino acid sequence: CASSDGRTNTGELFF.

Comment on this clonotype: One end of the junction is discordant with germline, which a read error may explain. The CDR3 region is CTSSYPASGGYQETQYF. The CDR3 DNA is TGTACCAGCAGTTACCCGGCTAGCGGGGGGTACCAAGAGACCCAGTACTTC. The chain recombines TRBV6-2 or TRBV6-3 with TRBJ2-5; the match to TRBD2 covers 11 bases. The CDR3 loop spans 17 amino acids. Germline CDR1 reads MNHEY; CDR2 reads SVGEGT.

This clonotype was observed a few times. V and J are TRBV30 and TRBJ2-3; TRBD2 aligns across 12 bases. Germline lookup yields CDR1 GTSNPN and CDR2 SVGIG (reference sequence). V lost 5 bases and J lost 6; bases outside the gene matches: 6. The CDR3 is 14 residues long. The DNA for the CDR3 is TGTGCCTGGGGAGGGGGACTAGCGGGTGATACGCAGTATTTT. Translation: CAWGGGLAGDTQYF.

A few counts support this clonotype. The V call is TRBV6-2 or TRBV6-3, the J call TRBJ2-7, with 11 bases matching TRBD2. Germline V gene lookup returns CDR1 MNHEY and CDR2 SVGEGT. This CDR3 has 15 residues. Trimming removed 6 bases from V and 5 bases from J; junction bases left unmatched: 9. CDR3 in DNA: TGTGCCAGCAGCCCCATAGCGGGAGGGCCCCACGAGCAGTACGTC. Its protein is CASSPIAGGPHEQYV.

In this sample, this clonotype turned up many times. The chain carries TRBV20-1 and TRBJ1-6, with D perhaps TRBD1 (6 bases). V lost 2 bases and J 0 bases, leaving 14 bases between the germline ends. The germline gives CDR1 DFQATT, CDR2 SNEGSKA (reference sequence). This CDR3 spans 17 amino acids. The CDR3 loop reads CSARSRQESSYNSPLHF. Here the CDR3 DNA reads TGCAGTGCTAGATCTAGACAGGAGAGCTCCTATAATTCACCCCTCCACTTT.